This passage covers 13 T cell receptor beta chains from one sample sequenced in a study of blood T cell repertoires in COVID-19. The repertoire was sequenced with immunoSEQ multiplex PCR; TCRdb's copy has only in-frame clones and lacks some. In the table there are about 41,000 clones, about four fifths of which are singletons. The sequencing input was peripheral blood. The origin of the receptors is a man in his forties with active or convalescent COVID-19.

This rearrangement joins TRBV19 to TRBJ1-5; TRBD1 agrees at 10 bases. The CDR3 has 19 amino acids. Per the germline V gene, CDR1 is LNHDA and CDR2 is SQIVND (reference sequence). Trimming cost V 5 bases and J 2 bases; bases outside gene matches: 15. CDR3 in DNA: TGTGCCAGTAGTCCTTACTTTTTGACAGGGGGCCTTGGCAATCAGCCCCAGCATTTT. Translated: CASSPYFLTGGLGNQPQHF.

This chain links TRBV5-1 with TRBJ2-3, with 7 bases lining up with TRBD1. Germline trimming cut 0 bases from V and 0 bases from J; bases unmatched to any gene: 4. This CDR3 contains 16 residues. From germline, CDR1 is SGHRS and CDR2 YFSETQ. For the CDR3, the DNA is TGCGCCAGCAGCTTGGCGACAGGGATCAGCACAGATACGCAGTATTTT. Protein: CASSLATGISTDTQYF.

This chain connects TRBV6-2 or TRBV6-3 to TRBJ2-7; D call uncertain. CDR3 length equals 14 residues. V was shortened by 3 bases and J by 0 bases, with 9 bases between the two germline ends. CDR1 MNHEY and CDR2 SVGEGT come from the germline V gene. CDR3 sequence reads: CASSYERSSYEQYF. CDR3 nucleotides: TGTGCCAGCAGTTATGAAAGGAGCTCCTACGAGCAGTACTTC.

This chain connects TRBV28 to TRBJ2-4; D is ambiguous. The V end lost 1 base, the J end lost 1 base, and 5 bases lay between the germline ends. Germline CDR1 is MDHEN and CDR2 is SYDVKM. The CDR3 extends over 14 amino acids. CDR3 amino acids: CASSLSRAKNIQYF. CDR3 coding DNA: TGTGCCAGCAGTTTATCCAGGGCCAAAAACATTCAGTACTTC.

Here the CDR3 DNA reads TGTGCCAGCAGTGAAAATCAGATTTACAATGAGCAGTTCTTC. Its protein product is CASSENQIYNEQFF. The rearrangement joins TRBV6-1 to TRBJ2-1; no reliable D call. Germline loops: CDR1 MNHNS, CDR2 SASEGT. Deletions cut 2 bases from V and 4 bases from J, with 9 bases between. CDR3 length: 14 amino acids.

Note on this clone: The identical CDR3 is also encoded by other nucleotide sequences in the sample. The gene calls are TRBV20-1 and TRBJ2-7; D is ambiguous. The CDR3 consists of 11 residues. Germline values: CDR1 DFQATT, CDR2 SNEGSKA (reference sequence). V was pared by 3 bases and J by 5 bases, with 8 bases between. CDR3 in DNA: TGCAGTGCTAGCTCTGGGCACGAGCAGTACTTC. This sequence encodes CSASSGHEQYF.

The genes are TRBV30 and TRBJ2-7; 9 bases match TRBD1. CDR1 and CDR2 from the germline V gene are GTSNPN and SVGIG (reference sequence). The trim removed 2 bases at V and 6 bases at J, leaving 11 bases unmatched. This CDR3 region has 15 residues. CDR3 residues: CAWSRRDRGSGEQYF. CDR3 in DNA: TGTGCCTGGAGTCGACGCGACAGGGGGTCAGGCGAGCAGTACTTC.

The chain joins TRBV14 to TRBJ1-2, with D maybe TRBD1 (6 bases). Deletions cut 5 bases from V and 7 bases from J, with 17 bases between. Per germline, CDR1 SGHDN and CDR2 FVKESK. This CDR3 comprises 14 residues. The CDR3 protein is CASSYGQPFGGYTF. CDR3 coding DNA: TGTGCCAGCAGCTACGGACAGCCCTTCGGTGGCTACACCTTC. Supplemented by reference TRBV14 and TRBJ1-2, the full variable domain reads EAGVTQFPSHSVIEKGQTVTLRCDPISGHDNLYWYRRVMGKEIKFLLHFVKESKQDESGMPNNRFLAERTGGTYSTLKVQPAELEDSGVYFCASSYGQPFGGYTFGSGTRLTVV.

The V and J genes are TRBV9 and TRBJ2-2; 7 bases are shared with TRBD2. The CDR3 runs 16 residues. V was pared by 3 bases and J by 3 bases, with 8 bases of the junction left unmatched. CDR1 and CDR2 from the germline V gene are SGDLS and YYNGEE. CDR3 region: CASSASSGGYTGELFF. The CDR3 coding sequence is TGTGCCAGCAGCGCCTCTAGCGGAGGATACACCGGGGAGCTGTTTTTT.

The rearrangement joins TRBV6-4 to TRBJ1-1; D call uncertain. The germline V gene has CDR1 MRHNA and CDR2 SNTAGT. This CDR3 region has 14 residues. Trimming took 0 bases from V and 6 from J, leaving 11 bases between them. CDR3 in DNA: TGTGCCAGCAGTGACTCTGAGGGTTCGGCTGAAGCTTTCTTT. Translating it yields CASSDSEGSAEAFF.

The chain employs TRBV19 and TRBJ2-7; a weak D match, TRBD2 (6 bases). The CDR3 length is 15 residues. V was cut by 4 bases and J by 7 bases, with 20 bases left in between. Germline V gives CDR1 LNHDA, CDR2 SQIVND (reference sequence). The CDR3 region is CASSRGLSPAGEQYF. CDR3 bases: TGTGCCAGTAGTAGGGGTTTGTCACCCGCGGGAGAGCAGTACTTC. Full variable domain (remainder filled in from reference TRBV19 and TRBJ2-7): DGGITQSPKYLFRKEGQNVTLSCEQNLNHDAMYWYRQDPGQGLRLIYYSQIVNDFQKGDIAEGYSVSREKKESFPLTVTSAQKNPTAFYLCASSRGLSPAGEQYFGPGTRLTVT.

The chain carries TRBV19 and TRBJ1-5; 10 positions match TRBD1. V was clipped by 5 bases and J by 7 bases; unmatched bases: 14. The CDR3 loop spans 17 amino acids. Germline V CDR1 and CDR2: LNHDA, SQIVND (reference sequence). The CDR3 DNA sequence: TGTGCCAGTAGTGCGCATGGGAAGGGACAGGGGCGCCAGCCCCAGCATTTT. Its protein product is CASSAHGKGQGRQPQHF.

V and J are TRBV27 and TRBJ2-1; D might be TRBD2 (5 bases). Germline V gives CDR1 MNHEY, CDR2 SMNVEV (reference sequence). The V gene lost 6 bases and the J gene lost 3 bases, with 9 bases spanning the gap. The CDR3 spans 13 residues. CDR3 bases: TGTGCCAGCAGCAAGGACTTCTACAATGAGCAGTTCTTC. Residues: CASSKDFYNEQFF.